The next 21 T cell receptor beta chains were all read from a single sample in a study of cytomegalovirus exposure and HLA in healthy donors. Amplification used 60 Vbeta primers and 13 Jbeta primers. The protocol was immunoSEQ multiplex PCR, while the TCRdb copy is restricted to in-frame clones and leaves out a portion. The sample lists around 110,000 clones, over 60% seen once, with around 5% in the top ten. Sample: PBMCs. The receptors stem from a man between 25 and 39 years old in good health and CMV-seropositive.

The rearrangement joins TRBV7-9 to TRBJ2-5; 11 nucleotides match TRBD2. CDR1 is SEHNR, CDR2 FQNEAQ, per germline (reference sequence). The J segment lost 5 bases and the V segment lost 5 bases, leaving 10 bases of the junction unmatched. The CDR3 has 16 residues. The CDR3 region is CASSLKGLAVRETQYF. The CDR3 nucleotides read TGTGCCAGCAGCCTGAAGGGACTAGCGGTCAGGGAGACCCAGTACTTC.

This clone was found a few times. The sample contains more than one DNA sequence encoding this CDR3. The V call is TRBV5-1, the J call TRBJ1-1; D is ambiguous. Germline CDR1 SGHRS, CDR2 YFSETQ. V was cut by 2 bases and J by 1 base, with 6 bases left in between. The length of the CDR3 is 13 residues. This chain's CDR3 is CASSFAGNTEAFF. The CDR3 nucleotides are TGCGCCAGCAGCTTCGCGGGGAACACTGAAGCTTTCTTT.

J is TRBJ2-7 and V is TRBV20-1; D unclear. The germline V gene has CDR1 DFQATT and CDR2 SNEGSKA (reference sequence). The germline V and J ends were trimmed by 3 bases and 2 bases, with 5 bases remaining between them. The CDR3 is made up of 11 amino acids. In nucleotides, the CDR3 is TGCAGTGCTAGGCAGGCCTACGAGCAGTACTTC. This sequence encodes CSARQAYEQYF.

This chain joins TRBV16 and TRBJ1-3; D perhaps matches TRBD1 (5 bases). Trimming removed 4 bases at V and 0 bases at J, with 13 bases between. Germline-derived CDR1 and CDR2 are KGHSY and FQNENV. The CDR3 length is 16 residues. CDR3 in amino acids: CASSRVRASSGNTIYF. The CDR3 DNA sequence: TGTGCCAGCAGCCGCGTCAGGGCTTCCTCTGGAAACACCATATATTTT. Supplemented by reference TRBV16 and TRBJ1-3, the full variable domain reads GEEVAQTPKHLVRGEGQKAKLYCAPIKGHSYVFWYQQVLKNEFKFLISFQNENVFDETGMPKERFSAKCLPNSPCSLEIQATKLEDSAVYFCASSRVRASSGNTIYFGEGSWLTVV.

The rearrangement uses TRBV2 and TRBJ2-1, with D tentatively TRBD2 (6 bases). Germline CDR1 reads SNHLY; CDR2 reads FYNNEI. V lost 7 bases and J lost 4, with 11 bases in between. CDR3 length equals 13 residues. This CDR3 is CASTGDLYNEQFF. CDR3 nucleotide sequence: TGTGCCAGCACCGGGGACTTGTACAATGAGCAGTTCTTC. The entire variable domain, with the rest obtained from reference TRBV2 and TRBJ2-1, is as follows: EPEVTQTPSHQVTQMGQEVILRCVPISNHLYFYWYRQILGQKVEFLVSFYNNEISEKSEIFDDQFSVERPDGSNFTLKIRSTKLEDSAMYFCASTGDLYNEQFFGPGTRLTVL.

The chain combines TRBV19 with TRBJ2-7, with TRBD1 matching over 11 bases. The V gene's germline CDR1 is LNHDA and CDR2 SQIVND (reference sequence). V lost 6 bases, J lost 5 bases, and 3 bases stayed unmatched. This CDR3 contains 13 residues. The CDR3 nucleotides read TGTGCCAGTAGCTGGACAGGGGGCAACGAGCAGTACTTC. It is translated as CASSWTGGNEQYF.

The chain recombines TRBV18 with TRBJ2-5, with 7 nucleotides matching TRBD1. The trim removed 6 bases at V and 0 bases at J, leaving 7 bases unmatched. Germline loops: CDR1 KGHSH, CDR2 LQKENI. The CDR3 extends over 15 amino acids. In DNA, the CDR3 is TGTGCCAGCTCGCACGGACAGGAGAACCAAGAGACCCAGTACTTC. Its translation is CASSHGQENQETQYF.

V and J are TRBV30 and TRBJ1-4; tentatively, D is TRBD1 (6 bases). V lost 5 bases to trimming and J lost 5 bases, with 12 bases between them. The length of the CDR3 is 13 residues. CDR1 GTSNPN and CDR2 SVGIG come from the germline V gene (reference sequence). The CDR3, as DNA: TGTGCCTGGGGAAAGGGGGGGAATGAAAAACTGTTTTTT. As protein: CAWGKGGNEKLFF.

The V call is TRBV6-6, the J call TRBJ2-7, with 7 positions matching TRBD1. V dropped 7 bases and J dropped 0; count of bases not matched to a gene: 9. Germline V CDR1 and CDR2: MNHNY, SVGAGI (reference sequence). The CDR3 covers 15 residues. In nucleotides, the CDR3 is TGTGCCAGCAACCTACAGGGGACCCTCTCCTACGAGCAGTACTTC. Amino acids: CASNLQGTLSYEQYF.

On this clone itself: Other nucleotide sequences in the sample specify the same CDR3. The gene calls are TRBV19 and TRBJ2-7; TRBD1 matches at 11 bases. V lost 6 bases and J lost 9; bases outside the gene matches: 4. This CDR3 is 12 amino acids long. CDR1 is LNHDA, CDR2 SQIVND, per germline (reference sequence). CDR3: CASRGGQGVQYF. CDR3 in DNA: TGTGCCAGTAGGGGGGGACAGGGGGTGCAGTACTTC.

The CDR3 bases are TGCGCCAGCAGCCAAGGAGCAGATACGCAGTATTTT. Its translation is CASSQGADTQYF. This sequence joins TRBV4-1 and TRBJ2-3; D remains ambiguous. Trimming shortened V by 1 base and J by 4 bases, and 3 bases separated the two germline ends. CDR1 and CDR2 from the germline V gene are MGHRA and YSYEKL. This CDR3 is built from 12 residues.

The chain has TRBV30 and TRBJ1-1; D might be TRBD1 (6 bases). CDR3 size: 13 residues. Germline-derived CDR1 and CDR2 are GTSNPN and SVGIG (reference sequence). Trimming left V 5 bases short and J 8 bases short, with 18 bases between. In DNA, the CDR3 is TGTGCCTGGGATAAGACAGGCCTTGACGAAGCTTTCTTT. Protein: CAWDKTGLDEAFF.

This clone came up a few times. The gene calls are TRBV7-3 and TRBJ2-2, with D tentatively TRBD2 (6 bases). The ends were cut back, 6 bases at V and 1 base at J, with 12 bases in the middle. The CDR3 has 15 amino acids. The germline V gene encodes CDR1 SGHTA and CDR2 FQGTGA. The CDR3 is CASSPGGQNTGELFF. The CDR3 region has the DNA TGTGCCAGCAGTCCAGGAGGGCAGAACACCGGGGAGCTGTTTTTT.

The chain joins TRBV28 to TRBJ1-3, with D perhaps matching TRBD1 (5 bases). The CDR3 has 16 residues. CDR1 MDHEN and CDR2 SYDVKM come from the germline V gene. V was cut by 3 bases and J by 1 base, with 13 bases left in between. The CDR3 DNA sequence: TGTGCCAGCAGTTTGGGGGAGGTGCTTTCTGGAAACACCATATATTTT. This translates into CASSLGEVLSGNTIYF.

The CDR3 loop reads CASSILPTGTGSSYEQYF. CDR3 DNA sequence: TGTGCCAGTAGTATCCTCCCTACCGGGACAGGTTCCTCCTACGAGCAGTACTTC. V gene TRBV19 combines with J gene TRBJ2-5; TRBD1 matches 8 bases. TRBJ2-7 explains the end of the DNA better; the J call may be wrong. Germline CDR1 LNHDA, CDR2 SQIVND (reference sequence). The CDR3 runs to 18 residues.

V is TRBV4-2 and J is TRBJ1-5; D is undetermined. Germline V gives CDR1 LGHNA, CDR2 YNFKEQ. Trimming removed 0 bases from V and 6 bases from J, with 15 bases in between. CDR3 size: 16 residues. CDR3 in DNA: TGTGCCAGCAGCCAAGATGGGCAGGCACGGGGTCAGCCCCAGCATTTT. Residues: CASSQDGQARGQPQHF.

This chain connects TRBV19 to TRBJ2-5, with 7 bases fitting TRBD1. There are 16 residues in the CDR3. Looked up from germline, CDR1 is LNHDA and CDR2 is SQIVND (reference sequence). After removal of 4 bases from V and 1 base from J, the junction contained 9 bases not matched to a gene. CDR3 in amino acids: CASSTATGLPQETQYF. In DNA, the CDR3 is TGTGCCAGTAGTACCGCGACAGGGCTCCCCCAAGAGACCCAGTACTTC.

V is TRBV7-2 and J is TRBJ1-6; a weak D match, TRBD1 (6 bases). With 5 bases removed from V and 9 bases from J, the gap between germline ends came to 29 bases. This CDR3 is built from 19 residues. The germline V gene has CDR1 SGHTA and CDR2 FQGNSA. CDR3 bases: TGTGCCAGCAGCGAAGGGGGTGGTAAGGGAAGACTTATGAGTTCACCCCTCCACTTT. Protein: CASSEGGGKGRLMSSPLHF.

V is TRBV5-4 and J is TRBJ2-1, with D possibly matching TRBD2 (6 bases). With 1 base removed from V and 7 bases from J, the gap between germline ends came to 15 bases. Germline values: CDR1 SGHNT, CDR2 YYREEE (reference sequence). This CDR3 has 15 residues. The CDR3 coding sequence is TGTGCCAGCAGCTTGCGGGCTGGAGGGAAAAATGAGCAGTTCTTC. Translation gives CASSLRAGGKNEQFF. The variable domain in full, completed from reference TRBV5-4 and TRBJ2-1, reads ETGVTQSPTHLIKTRGQQVTLRCSSQSGHNTVSWYQQALGQGPQFIFQYYREEENGRGNFPPRFSGLQFPNYSSELNVNALELDDSALYLCASSLRAGGKNEQFFGPGTRLTVL.

The rearrangement uses TRBV28 and TRBJ2-5; D may be TRBD2 (7 bases). The ends were cut back, 9 bases at V and 1 base at J, with 30 bases in the middle. The CDR3 totals 19 residues. Per the germline V gene, CDR1 is MDHEN and CDR2 is SYDVKM. The CDR3: CASDRTATASTSPQETQYF. DNA for the CDR3: TGTGCCAGTGACCGGACAGCCACCGCCTCGACTAGCCCCCAAGAGACCCAGTACTTC.

The DNA of the CDR3 is TGTGCCAGTAGTAAGAGGGGGCAGGCAAATGAGCAGTTCTTC. Protein: CASSKRGQANEQFF. The rearrangement joins TRBV19 to TRBJ2-1, with 7 positions matching TRBD1. This CDR3 has 14 residues. V lost 4 bases and J lost 7; bases outside the gene matches: 7. From germline, CDR1 is LNHDA and CDR2 SQIVND (reference sequence).